The 12 T cell receptor beta chains below were found in one sample sequenced in a study of CD8+CD57+ T cells in acquired aplastic anemia. Patients who underwent sequencing had shown CD8+CD57+ cell expansion by flow cytometry. Genomic DNA, the template, was used for profiling of the TCR beta VDJ and CDR3. TCRdb independently ran MiXCR on the reads; one entry per CDR3 protein. The table has some 180,000 distinct CDR3 sequences, 55% to 65% seen once; the top ten hold approximately 42%. Sequencing used sorted CD4+, CD8+, or CD8+CD57+ T cells (not recorded which) from PBMCs. The receptors derive from a human donor with aplastic anemia.

This clonotype was observed a handful of times. This sequence joins TRBV9 and TRBJ2-7; a possible D gene is TRBD1 (6 bases). The CDR3 covers 15 residues. Between the trimmed V and J ends, which lost 2 bases and 3 bases, there was a span of 15 bases. The germline gives CDR1 SGDLS, CDR2 YYNGEE. The CDR3 nucleotides are TGTGCCAGCAGCGTGGACAGTTCCCCGGTCTACGAGCAGTACTTC. The encoded protein is CASSVDSSPVYEQYF.

The gene calls are TRBV19 and TRBJ2-5, with D perhaps TRBD2 (7 bases). Trimming removed 8 bases from V and 5 bases from J, with 12 bases in between. The germline V gene encodes CDR1 LNHDA and CDR2 SQIVND (reference sequence). The CDR3 contains 12 residues. For the CDR3, the DNA is TGTGCCAGTTCCGAGGGGGGGGAGACCCAGTACTTC. Amino acids: CASSEGGETQYF.

This clonotype appeared many times. V and J are TRBV2 and TRBJ2-4; D unclear. V shed 6 bases and J shed 9 bases, with 18 bases lying between them. The germline V gene has CDR1 SNHLY and CDR2 FYNNEI. The length of the CDR3 is 14 residues. The CDR3 coding sequence is TGTGCCAGCAGAATCAGCAACCTCCTTAGCATTCAGTACTTC. This encodes CASRISNLLSIQYF.

This clonotype was recorded many times. The chain is built from TRBV20-1 and TRBJ2-2; 7 bases line up with TRBD2. The CDR3 spans 16 residues. Trimming at V came to 1 base and at J to 6 bases, leaving 11 bases not matched to a gene. Germline CDR1 and CDR2: DFQATT and SNEGSKA (reference sequence). The CDR3 DNA reads as TGCAGTGCTAGAGGGCCTCTCGGGGGGATAGCCGGGGAGCTGTTTTTT. Translating it yields CSARGPLGGIAGELFF.

The J gene is TRBJ2-7, the V gene TRBV2, with 10 bases fitting TRBD1. The CDR3 is made up of 16 amino acids. Trimming at V came to 8 bases and at J to 3 bases, leaving 13 bases not matched to a gene. The germline V gene encodes CDR1 SNHLY and CDR2 FYNNEI. CDR3: CASSPPGGQGSYEQYF. The CDR3 coding sequence is TGTGCCAGCTCACCACCGGGGGGACAGGGGAGCTACGAGCAGTACTTC.

The chain uses TRBV7-9 and TRBJ2-1; TRBD2 aligns across 13 bases. The CDR3 runs to 15 residues. Germline CDR1 and CDR2: SEHNR and FQNEAQ (reference sequence). The J segment lost 7 bases and the V segment lost 5 bases, leaving 5 bases of the junction unmatched. In DNA form, the CDR3 reads TGTGCCAGCAGCCGGACTAGCGGGAGACGGAATGAGCAGTTCTTC. Translated, it gives CASSRTSGRRNEQFF.

The CDR3 sequence is CASGRDRGQPQHF. Written as DNA, the CDR3 is TGTGCCAGTGGCCGGGACAGGGGACAGCCCCAGCATTTT. V usage is TRBV19 and J usage is TRBJ1-5, with 10 bases matching TRBD1. Germline V lookup: CDR1 LNHDA, CDR2 SQIVND (reference sequence). J lost 7 bases, V lost 8 bases, and 5 bases had no gene match. The CDR3 covers 13 residues.

The V call is TRBV7-9, the J call TRBJ2-1, with TRBD1 as a possible D gene (5 bases). From germline, CDR1 is SEHNR and CDR2 FQNEAQ (reference sequence). The CDR3 sequence is 14 residues long. The V end lost 5 bases, the J end lost 6 bases, and 14 bases lay between the germline ends. In DNA, the CDR3 is TGTGCCAGCAGCCCTAGGCAGGGCCTCAATGAGCAGTTCTTC. Amino acid sequence: CASSPRQGLNEQFF.

Details on this clonotype: Its ends do not fully match the called genes, so a read error is possible. This chain uses TRBV15 with TRBJ1-5; 7 bases line up with TRBD1. CDR3 size: 14 residues. Germline CDR1 reads LNHNV; CDR2 reads YYDKDF (reference sequence). The CDR3 loop is CATSTTGDNRPQHF. DNA of the CDR3: TGTGCCACCAGCACTACAGGGGACAATCGGCCCCAGCATTTT.

Only a few counts were recorded for this clonotype. A much more abundant neighbour one base away suggests this may be a read error. The chain carries TRBV2 and TRBJ2-3; maybe TRBD2 (7 bases). V was pared by 4 bases and J by 4 bases, with 18 bases between. Germline CDR1 is SNHLY and CDR2 is FYNNEI. This CDR3 region has 16 residues. CDR3: CASSVNAGALPDTQYF. The CDR3 DNA is TGTGCCAGCAGTGTGAACGCGGGGGCCCTCCCAGATACGCAGTATTTT.

V is TRBV7-8 and J is TRBJ2-4, with D possibly being TRBD2 (5 bases). The CDR3 loop spans 15 amino acids. CDR1 and CDR2 from the germline V gene are SGHVS and FQNEAQ. Trimming removed 1 base from V and 3 bases from J, with 10 bases in between. The CDR3 here is CASSLERVGKNIQYF. CDR3 sequence (DNA): TGTGCCAGCAGCTTAGAGAGGGTGGGCAAAAACATTCAGTACTTC.

At least ten counts were recorded for this clonotype. Mismatch with germline at one junction end may stem from a read error. This sequence joins TRBV7-9 and TRBJ2-7, with 10 bases lining up with TRBD1. Germline CDR1 is SEHNR and CDR2 is FQNEAQ (reference sequence). The CDR3 loop spans 14 amino acids. The CDR3 nucleotides read TGCGCCAGCAGCTTGGGACAGGGGACGTACGAGCAGTACTTC. Translating gives CASSLGQGTYEQYF.